The rows below give T cell receptor beta chains drawn from one sample of a study of T cell responses to AZD1222 COVID-19 vaccine. Produced via immunoSEQ multiplex PCR; TCRdb's table is partial and in-frame only. The sample consists of 97,000 or so clones, around 89% of them appearing once. Material: peripheral blood, obtained on day 0 of AZD1222 vaccination. These receptors all come from an adult in good health. Each CDR3 is given with its conserved first and last residue. A D gene is named only where the DNA matches it firmly. Clone size is given for some rows only: seen once, a few or many times, or a class if the clone is expanded.

D	size	V	J	CDR3	DNA
NA	NA	TRBV25-1	TRBJ2-1	CASSEWGPPGLNEQFF	TGTGCCAGCAGTGAATGGGGCCCCCCGGGGCTCAATGAGCAGTTCTTC
TRBD1	NA	TRBV27	TRBJ2-7	CASRAGGNEQYF	TGTGCCAGCAGGGCAGGGGGTAATGAGCAGTACTTC
TRBD2	NA	TRBV18	TRBJ2-7	CASSPPTSGTYEQYF	TGTGCCAGCTCACCACCGACTAGCGGGACCTACGAGCAGTACTTC
TRBD2	NA	TRBV28	TRBJ2-7	CASSPRGLAYEQYF	TGTGCCAGCAGCCCTAGGGGACTAGCATACGAGCAGTACTTC
NA	NA	TRBV30	TRBJ1-2	CACTPSPGQGGYTF	TGTGCCTGCACACCCTCCCCCGGACAAGGTGGCTACACCTTC
TRBD1	few	TRBV5-1	TRBJ1-1	CASSLANYRDSMNTEAFF	TGCGCCAGCAGCTTGGCAAATTACCGGGACAGCATGAACACTGAAGCTTTCTTT
NA	once	TRBV28	TRBJ1-1	CASTPARTGNTEAFF	TGTGCCAGCACTCCCGCCCGGACCGGGAACACTGAAGCTTTCTTT
NA	NA	TRBV6-6	TRBJ1-2	CASSNRDGYTF	TGTGCCAGCAGCAACAGGGATGGCTACACCTTC
TRBD1	NA	TRBV18	TRBJ1-5	CASSPPQGGKPQHF	TGTGCCAGCTCACCACCACAGGGGGGTAAGCCCCAGCATTTT
NA	NA	TRBV11-3	TRBJ2-1	CASSLDSGTEQFF	TGTGCCAGCAGCTTAGACTCCGGGACGGAGCAGTTCTTC
NA	NA	TRBV28	TRBJ2-7	CASSPLHIYEQYF	TGTGCCAGCAGCCCCCTCCACATCTACGAGCAGTACTTC
NA	NA	TRBV9	TRBJ2-1	CASSPTAGPNYNEQFF	TGTGCCAGCAGCCCTACGGCGGGGCCAAACTACAATGAGCAGTTCTTC
TRBD1	NA	TRBV7-9	TRBJ1-4	CASSFGGTGNEKLFF	TGTGCCAGCAGCTTCGGAGGGACAGGGAATGAAAAACTGTTTTTT
TRBD1	NA	TRBV7-9	TRBJ1-2	CASSSQGYYGYTF	TGTGCCAGCAGCTCACAGGGGTACTATGGCTACACCTTC
NA	NA	TRBV10-1	TRBJ2-4	CASSESVSGGYF	TGCGCCAGCAGTGAGTCCGTTTCTGGCGGGTACTTC
NA	once	TRBV18	TRBJ2-7	CASSPGGGVVYEQYF	TGTGCCAGCTCACCAGGAGGAGGGGTGGTTTACGAGCAGTACTTC
TRBD1	NA	TRBV5-5	TRBJ2-7	CASSLAGAGGGYF	TGTGCCAGCAGCTTGGCCGGGGCAGGGGGCGGGTACTTC
TRBD1	NA	TRBV27	TRBJ2-1	CASSLSRGQGYNEQFF	TGTGCCAGCAGTTTATCGAGGGGACAGGGGTACAATGAGCAGTTCTTC
NA	NA	TRBV20-1	TRBJ2-1	CSASRVPNNEQFF	TGCAGTGCTAGTCGGGTTCCTAACAATGAGCAGTTCTTC
NA	NA	TRBV7-9	TRBJ2-7	CASSLGVRLEQYF	TGTGCCAGCAGCTTAGGAGTCAGGCTCGAGCAGTACTTC
NA	NA	TRBV10-1	TRBJ1-2	CAKRGVLDYGYTF	TGCGCCAAAAGAGGGGTATTGGACTATGGCTACACCTTC
NA	NA	TRBV5-1	TRBJ2-1	CASNPLDGNSPNEQFF	TGCGCCAGCAACCCGTTGGATGGCAACTCTCCCAATGAGCAGTTCTTC
NA	NA	TRBV28	TRBJ1-1	CASSDFGGQSTEAFF	TGTGCCAGCTCAGACTTCGGGGGGCAGAGCACTGAAGCTTTCTTT
TRBD1	NA	TRBV18	TRBJ1-1	CASSRSGTAEAFF	TGTGCCAGCTCACGGTCCGGGACAGCTGAAGCTTTCTTT
TRBD2	NA	TRBV5-1	TRBJ2-1	CASSLMAGGSYNEQFF	TGCGCCAGCAGCTTGATGGCGGGAGGGTCCTACAATGAGCAGTTCTTC
TRBD2	once	TRBV3-1/TRBV3-2	TRBJ2-5	CASSRTGTSGRETQYF	TGTGCCAGCAGCCGAACCGGGACTAGCGGGAGAGAGACCCAGTACTTC
NA	NA	TRBV6-5	TRBJ1-1	CASSQTDNTEAFF	TGTGCCAGCAGTCAAACAGATAACACTGAAGCTTTCTTT
TRBD2	NA	TRBV28	TRBJ2-7	CASSLKSGRAKNEQYF	TGTGCCAGCAGTTTAAAAAGCGGGAGGGCAAAAAACGAGCAGTACTTC
TRBD2	NA	TRBV3-1/TRBV3-2	TRBJ2-1	CASSQVTSGYNEQFF	TGTGCCAGCAGCCAAGTGACTAGCGGTTACAATGAGCAGTTCTTC
NA	NA	TRBV4-2	TRBJ1-2	CASSQGANYGYTF	TGTGCCAGCAGCCAAGGAGCTAACTATGGCTACACCTTC
NA	NA	TRBV18	TRBJ1-1	CASSSMNTEAFF	TGTGCCAGCTCTTCTATGAACACTGAAGCTTTCTTT
NA	NA	TRBV19	TRBJ1-2	CASSRQGNGYTF	TGTGCCAGTAGTAGGCAGGGGAATGGCTACACCTTC
NA	NA	TRBV5-6	TRBJ2-7	CASSLDVTGPSSYEQYF	TGTGCCAGCAGCTTGGATGTCACGGGACCTAGCTCCTACGAGCAGTACTTC
TRBD2	once	TRBV11-1	TRBJ2-3	CASSNGLAGTDTQYF	TGTGCCAGCAGTAATGGACTAGCGGGCACAGATACGCAGTATTTT
TRBD1	once	TRBV12-3/TRBV12-4	TRBJ2-4	CASSARDRNIQYF	TGTGCCAGCAGTGCCAGGGACAGAAACATTCAGTACTTC
NA	NA	TRBV3-1/TRBV3-2	TRBJ2-1	CASSLRAGEQFF	TGTGCCAGCAGCCTAAGGGCCGGTGAGCAGTTCTTC
TRBD1	NA	TRBV9	TRBJ1-2	CASSAPHTGTGGYGGYTF	TGTGCCAGCAGCGCGCCCCACACCGGGACAGGGGGTTACGGTGGCTACACCTTC
NA	NA	TRBV6-5	TRBJ1-2	CASSLGQSNYGYTF	TGTGCCAGCAGCCTCGGACAGTCTAACTATGGCTACACCTTC
NA	NA	TRBV5-1	TRBJ1-1	CASSLEGYTGKEAFF	TGCGCCAGCAGCTTGGAGGGGTATACAGGGAAGGAAGCTTTCTTT
TRBD1	NA	TRBV18	TRBJ1-1	CASSLGQGGNTEAFF	TGTGCCAGCTCACTCGGACAGGGTGGTAACACTGAAGCTTTCTTT
NA	NA	TRBV28	TRBJ1-3	CASSPRRRYTGNTIYF	TGTGCCAGCAGTCCCCGCCGTAGATATACTGGAAACACCATATATTTT
TRBD2	NA	TRBV10-3	TRBJ2-7	CAISESGVGAGGYEQYF	TGTGCCATCAGTGAGTCGGGGGTAGGAGCGGGAGGCTACGAGCAGTACTTC
NA	NA	TRBV10-3	TRBJ1-2	CAISELRPGTAGPTYGYTF	TGTGCCATCAGTGAACTACGGCCCGGGACCGCCGGCCCGACCTATGGCTACACCTTC
NA	NA	TRBV6-5	TRBJ2-7	CASSTRRGTYEQYF	TGTGCCAGCAGTACCCGACGGGGTACCTACGAGCAGTACTTC
NA	once	TRBV28	TRBJ1-3	CASSLGWIEGPGNTIYF	TGTGCCAGCAGTTTAGGGTGGATCGAGGGCCCTGGAAACACCATATATTTT
NA	NA	TRBV28	TRBJ1-5	CASARLTASSNQPQHF	TGTGCCAGCGCACGATTGACAGCTTCTAGCAATCAGCCCCAGCATTTT
NA	NA	TRBV24-1	TRBJ2-7	CATSDPGHTYEQYF	TGTGCCACCAGTGATCCGGGACATACCTACGAGCAGTACTTC
NA	NA	TRBV21-1	TRBJ2-5	CASIRTSGRVFQETQYF	TGTGCCAGCATCCGGACTAGCGGGAGAGTGTTCCAAGAGACCCAGTACTTC
TRBD1	NA	TRBV5-4	TRBJ1-1	CASSFDRGFYTEAFF	TGTGCCAGCAGCTTTGACAGGGGCTTCTACACTGAAGCTTTCTTT
NA	NA	TRBV5-1	TRBJ2-2	CASSFSGVVYTGELFF	TGCGCCAGCAGCTTCTCGGGAGTTGTCTACACCGGGGAGCTGTTTTTT
TRBD2	once	TRBV7-6	TRBJ2-7	CASSLTSGGAYEQYF	TGTGCCAGCAGCTTAACTAGCGGGGGCGCCTACGAGCAGTACTTC
TRBD2	NA	TRBV19	TRBJ2-2	CASSSRLADTGELFF	TGTGCCAGTAGTTCGAGACTAGCGGACACCGGGGAGCTGTTTTTT
NA	once	TRBV3-1/TRBV3-2	TRBJ1-3	CASTTTARSGNTIYF	TGTGCCAGCACCACAACAGCTCGCTCTGGAAACACCATATATTTT
NA	NA	TRBV7-2	TRBJ2-2	CASSLMRRGLTGELFF	TGTGCCAGCAGCTTAATGCGGAGAGGTTTGACCGGGGAGCTGTTTTTT
TRBD2	NA	TRBV10-1	TRBJ2-7	CASLGPKFSGSYEQYF	TGCGCCAGCTTAGGTCCTAAATTTAGCGGGAGCTACGAGCAGTACTTC
NA	NA	TRBV27	TRBJ1-1	CASSLSSGGFMNTEAFF	TGTGCCAGCAGTTTATCTTCGGGGGGATTCATGAACACTGAAGCTTTCTTT
NA	NA	TRBV7-3	TRBJ1-1	CASSLLARGAPQAFF	TGTGCCAGCAGCTTACTGGCCAGGGGCGCACCCCAAGCTTTCTTT
TRBD1	once	TRBV18	TRBJ2-5	CASSTGITGETQYF	TGTGCCAGCTCGACAGGGATTACAGGAGAGACCCAGTACTTC
TRBD1	NA	TRBV19	TRBJ1-2	CASRRDRDYGYTF	TGTGCCAGTAGGAGGGACAGGGATTATGGCTACACCTTC
NA	NA	TRBV2	TRBJ2-1	CASSEFRGSSYNEQFF	TGTGCCAGCAGTGAATTTAGGGGATCTTCTTACAATGAGCAGTTCTTC